Listed below are T cell receptor beta chains from one sample, sequenced in a study of OX40 agonist ivuxolimab in advanced cancers. Clones were read by immunoSEQ multiplex PCR, and TCRdb kept only the in-frame ones, dropping some. The table lists 25,000 to 30,000 clones, 75% to 85% of them singletons, with 21% in the top ten. The input for sequencing was CD4+ or CD8+ T cells sorted from blood, taken in a trial of the OX40 agonist ivuxolimab. Receptors originate from an adult with an advanced solid tumor such as melanoma, head and neck, liver or kidney cancer. Each CDR3 is given with its conserved first and last residue.

V gene	J gene	CDR3 protein
TRBV9	TRBJ2-1	CASSVAASGYNEQFF
TRBV19	TRBJ2-1	CASMWGRDVNEQFF
TRBV19	TRBJ1-4	CASSSGGYATNEKLFF
TRBV2	TRBJ1-4	CASSGLQPGQGGEKLFF
TRBV9	TRBJ1-2	CASSPRWVSLGYTF
TRBV27	TRBJ1-3	CATGNTIYF
TRBV4-3	TRBJ1-6	CASSQSGVSPLHF
TRBV27	TRBJ2-3	CASSLSPGQGAQDTQYF
TRBV4-1	TRBJ2-1	CASSQSPGLSSYNEQFF
TRBV10-1	TRBJ2-3	CASSGRDPGTDTQYF
TRBV11-2	TRBJ2-7	CASSLGMVSYEQYF
TRBV7-9	TRBJ2-5	CASSRRLAGGRVQETQYF
TRBV19	TRBJ2-4	CASSIKGELAIQYF
TRBV19	TRBJ2-2	CASSISDEGTGELFF
TRBV28	TRBJ2-7	CASSLVETDYEQYF
TRBV10-1	TRBJ2-1	CASSDRDTPYNEQFF
TRBV19	TRBJ2-1	CASSDRALGHNEQFF
TRBV19	TRBJ2-3	CASSMDLAGDTQYF
TRBV5-1	TRBJ2-7	CASSLELETYEQYF
TRBV29-1	TRBJ2-7	CSARPSPVGSYEQYF
TRBV27	TRBJ2-3	CASSSYTTDTQYF
TRBV7-2	TRBJ2-2	CASTPAPPTGELFF
TRBV5-5	TRBJ2-7	CASSLGGYYEQYF
TRBV7-9	TRBJ1-2	CASSLSGRHNYGYTF
TRBV6-5	TRBJ2-7	CASSASGAVSYEQYF
TRBV7-9	TRBJ2-7	CASSLVTEEIYEQYF
TRBV5-1	TRBJ2-2	CATTAGGTGELFF
TRBV7-6	TRBJ2-4	CASSISQGDIQYF
TRBV5-6	TRBJ2-7	CASSLEAYPLSYEQYF
TRBV29-1	TRBJ2-7	CSVVSGGAYEQYF
TRBV7-9	TRBJ2-1	CASSFSGDRVFNEQFF
TRBV7-9	TRBJ1-4	CASSSWTGPPTNEKLFF
TRBV27	TRBJ2-3	CASGISTDTQYF
TRBV5-1	TRBJ1-2	CASSLARHGYTF
TRBV5-4	TRBJ2-1	CASSLGGNEQFF
TRBV19	TRBJ1-5	CASAPTGGYSNQPQHF
TRBV6-1	TRBJ2-3	CASSEAVQGADTQYF
TRBV4-1	TRBJ1-5	CASSQVPQGWDTLNQPQHF
TRBV13	TRBJ1-2	CASSLVGNPNYGYTF
TRBV7-9	TRBJ1-2	CASSQTGIYGYTF
TRBV9	TRBJ2-6	CASSPTGTGGSGANVLTF
TRBV6-5	TRBJ1-2	CASSGPYGYTF
TRBV29-1	TRBJ2-5	CSGQQGTQYF
TRBV7-9	TRBJ1-3	CASSLELQGKGNTIYF
TRBV13	TRBJ1-2	CASSTRTGQGGYTF
TRBV28	TRBJ2-2	CASSLSDTHTGELFF
TRBV6-6	TRBJ1-5	CASSLYLGGQDQPQHF